This entry is about one T cell receptor beta chain. The antigen remains undetermined. The PCR made use of 60 Vbeta and 13 Jbeta primers. Repertoires were generated with immunoSEQ multiplex PCR, while TCRdb's copy carries only in-frame clones and drops some. The sample contains approximately 140,000 clones, just under 75% of which appear only once. Germline loops: CDR1 SGHDT, CDR2 YYEEEE. This CDR3 region has 13 residues. V shed 0 bases and J 6 bases; nucleotides not matched to a gene: 3. The data were obtained in a study of cytomegalovirus exposure and HLA in healthy donors. General study points: As a later analysis revealed, the rate of TCR association differed by HLA locus, with DRB1 most and HLA-C fewest.

This TCR was sampled from a woman between 18 and 29 years old in good health and CMV-seronegative. The chain combines TRBV5-6 with TRBJ2-7, with 7 nucleotides matching TRBD2. The sample consisted of PBMCs. The CDR3 DNA is TGTGCCAGCAGCTTGGGTGGGGGGGGCGAGCAGTACTTC. Its translation: CASSLGGGGEQYF.